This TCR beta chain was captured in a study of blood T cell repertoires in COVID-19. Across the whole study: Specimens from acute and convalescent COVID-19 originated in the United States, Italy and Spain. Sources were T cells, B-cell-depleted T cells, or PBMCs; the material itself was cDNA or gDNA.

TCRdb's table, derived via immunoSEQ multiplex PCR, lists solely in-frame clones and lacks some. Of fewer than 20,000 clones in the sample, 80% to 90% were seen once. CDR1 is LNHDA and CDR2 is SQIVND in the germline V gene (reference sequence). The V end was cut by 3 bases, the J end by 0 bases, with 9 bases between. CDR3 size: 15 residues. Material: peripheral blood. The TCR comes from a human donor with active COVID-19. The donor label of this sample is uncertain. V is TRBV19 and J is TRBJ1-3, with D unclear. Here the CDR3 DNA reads TGTGCCAGTAGTATGGTGGCAGTCTCTGGAAACACCATATATTTT. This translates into CASSMVAVSGNTIYF. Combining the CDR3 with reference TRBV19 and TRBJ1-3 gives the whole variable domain DGGITQSPKYLFRKEGQNVTLSCEQNLNHDAMYWYRQDPGQGLRLIYYSQIVNDFQKGDIAEGYSVSREKKESFPLTVTSAQKNPTAFYLCASSMVAVSGNTIYFGEGSWLTVV.